These 12 T cell receptor beta chains came from one sample sequenced in a study of blood T cell repertoires in COVID-19. Data came from immunoSEQ multiplex PCR; TCRdb stores just in-frame clones and leaves some out. In the table there are fewer than 200,000 clones, 75% to 95% of which are singletons. The sample comprised peripheral blood. Every receptor here comes from a man over 45 with acute or convalescent COVID-19.

The chain combines TRBV7-9 with TRBJ2-1, with TRBD2 matching over 7 bases. The length of the CDR3 is 16 residues. J lost 4 bases, V lost 1 base, and 7 bases had no gene match. Germline V CDR1 and CDR2: SEHNR, FQNEAQ (reference sequence). The CDR3 region is CASSLGTGGGYNEQFF. CDR3 nucleotide sequence: TGTGCCAGCAGCTTAGGTACGGGCGGGGGATACAATGAGCAGTTCTTC.

The table lists this clone with a few counts. The chain has TRBV2 and TRBJ1-4; 11 bases map to TRBD1. V dropped 6 bases and J dropped 10; count of bases not matched to a gene: 7. This CDR3 has 14 residues. The germline V gene encodes CDR1 SNHLY and CDR2 FYNNEI. The CDR3 protein is CASREDRGQGKLFF. The CDR3 DNA reads as TGTGCCAGCAGGGAGGACAGGGGGCAGGGAAAACTGTTTTTT.

This sequence joins TRBV3-1 (or the pseudogene TRBV3-2) and TRBJ2-1, with TRBD2 as a possible D gene (5 bases). Trimming removed 1 base at V and 2 bases at J, with 9 bases between. The CDR3 is 15 amino acids. The germline V gene has CDR1 LGHDT and CDR2 YNNKEL (reference sequence). CDR3 DNA sequence: TGTGCCAGCAGCCAAGCGGGATCGGCCTACAATGAGCAGTTCTTC. This codes for CASSQAGSAYNEQFF.

The rearrangement links TRBV10-2 to TRBJ1-5, with D uncertain. This CDR3 is built from 11 residues. The ends were cut back, 8 bases at V and 4 bases at J, with 6 bases in the middle. Germline values: CDR1 WSHSY, CDR2 SAAADI. The CDR3, as DNA: TGCGCCAGCGGAGTTAATCAGCCCCAGCATTTT. This sequence encodes CASGVNQPQHF.

The genes are TRBV9 and TRBJ1-2; TRBD1 aligns across 10 bases. CDR3 size: 15 residues. Germline V CDR1 and CDR2: SGDLS, YYNGEE. The trim removed 4 bases at V and 3 bases at J, leaving 6 bases unmatched. The CDR3 bases are TGTGCCAGCAGCAAGGGACAGGGGAACGACTATGGCTACACCTTC. Protein: CASSKGQGNDYGYTF.

The rearrangement joins TRBV9 to TRBJ2-7; 9 nucleotides match TRBD2. CDR3 length: 16 residues. V lost 4 bases, J lost 4 bases, and 12 bases stayed unmatched. The germline V gene encodes CDR1 SGDLS and CDR2 YYNGEE. DNA of the CDR3: TGTGCCAGCAGCCCACCGGGCGGGAGGGCCAAGTACGAGCAGTACTTC. Translated, it gives CASSPPGGRAKYEQYF.

This clone is a singleton in its sample. The chain carries TRBV19 and TRBJ2-3, with D possibly TRBD1 on 6 matching bases. There are 15 residues in the CDR3. Germline CDR1 is LNHDA and CDR2 is SQIVND (reference sequence). V lost 5 bases, J lost 4 bases, and 16 bases lay in between. CDR3 coding DNA: TGTGCCAGTAGTCGAACAGGGATAGGAGCAGATACGCAGTATTTT. Its protein is CASSRTGIGADTQYF.

This clone was counted once. The V and J genes are TRBV7-9 and TRBJ2-5; 13 nucleotides agree with TRBD2. V lost 5 bases to trimming and J lost 5 bases; unmatched junction nucleotides: 8. CDR3 length equals 16 residues. CDR1 and CDR2 (germline): SEHNR, FQNEAQ (reference sequence). The CDR3 is CASSPRLAGGRETQYF. CDR3 in DNA: TGTGCCAGCAGCCCCCGACTAGCGGGAGGACGCGAGACCCAGTACTTC.

The rearrangement joins TRBV5-1 to TRBJ1-5, with D possibly being TRBD1 (5 bases). The germline gives CDR1 SGHRS, CDR2 YFSETQ. The V and J ends lost 0 bases and 6 bases respectively, with 13 bases between them. The CDR3 is 15 amino acids. CDR3: CASSLGQGVGQPQHF. CDR3 nucleotide sequence: TGCGCCAGCAGCTTGGGCCAGGGTGTAGGTCAGCCCCAGCATTTT.

V and J are TRBV5-4 and TRBJ1-4; TRBD1 agrees at 7 bases. Germline V gene lookup returns CDR1 SGHNT and CDR2 YYREEE (reference sequence). The CDR3 runs to 15 residues. V shed 4 bases and J 5 bases; nucleotides not matched to a gene: 8. CDR3 nucleotide sequence: TGTGCCAGCAGCGGGGGGACAGAAAAGAATGAAAAACTGTTTTTT. Residues: CASSGGTEKNEKLFF. The full variable domain, its missing parts supplied by reference TRBV5-4 and TRBJ1-4, is ETGVTQSPTHLIKTRGQQVTLRCSSQSGHNTVSWYQQALGQGPQFIFQYYREEENGRGNFPPRFSGLQFPNYSSELNVNALELDDSALYLCASSGGTEKNEKLFFGSGTQLSVL.

V gene TRBV29-1 combines with J gene TRBJ1-1; D remains unclear. Germline V gives CDR1 SQVTM, CDR2 ANQGSEA. This CDR3 region has 10 residues. V lost 7 bases and J lost 3, with 6 bases in between. CDR3 DNA sequence: TGCAGCGGAACTTACACTGAAGCTTTCTTT. Translated, it gives CSGTYTEAFF.

Here the CDR3 DNA reads TGTGCCAGCAGCTTGGATAGACTAGATACGCAGTATTTT. Encoded protein: CASSLDRLDTQYF. The chain combines TRBV11-2 with TRBJ2-3, with D hard to call. There are 13 residues in the CDR3. Germline-derived CDR1 and CDR2 are SGHAT and FQNNGV. Trimming pared 3 bases from V and 5 bases from J, leaving 9 bases between.